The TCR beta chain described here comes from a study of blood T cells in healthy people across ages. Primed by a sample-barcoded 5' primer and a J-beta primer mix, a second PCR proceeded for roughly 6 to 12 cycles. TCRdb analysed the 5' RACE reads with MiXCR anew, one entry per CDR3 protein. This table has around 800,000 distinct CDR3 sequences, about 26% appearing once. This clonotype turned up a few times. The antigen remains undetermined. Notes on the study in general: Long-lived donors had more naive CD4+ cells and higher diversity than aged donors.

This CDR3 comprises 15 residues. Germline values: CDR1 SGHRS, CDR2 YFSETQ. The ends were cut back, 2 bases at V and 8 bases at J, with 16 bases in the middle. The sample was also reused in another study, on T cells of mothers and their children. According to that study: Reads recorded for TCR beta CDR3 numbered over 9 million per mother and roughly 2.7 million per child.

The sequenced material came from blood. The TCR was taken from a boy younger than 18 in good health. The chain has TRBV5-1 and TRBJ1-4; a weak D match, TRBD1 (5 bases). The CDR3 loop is CASSLSAGKGEKLFF. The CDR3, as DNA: TGCGCCAGCAGCTTATCGGCAGGGAAGGGGGAAAAACTGTTTTTT.